This is a list of T cell receptor beta chains from one sample in a study of read filtering for tumor transcriptome and immune sequencing. TCRdb recomputed calls from the reads with MiXCR, one row per CDR3 protein. The repertoire consists of approximately 93,000 distinct CDR3 sequences, with 20% to 25% occurring once and the leading ten covering over 9.5%. Input material: a population of CD138-negative cells sorted from bone marrow. The source of these receptors is a donor aged 40 or over with multiple myeloma. CDR3s include the opening cysteine and the closing phenylalanine or tryptophan. D genes are given only for firm matches. The listing skips clone size in some rows; elsewhere it reads once, few, many or a size class.

CDR3 length: 14
V gene: TRBV6-6
clone size: many
J gene: TRBJ2-1
D gene: TRBD2
CDR3 DNA: TGTGCCACCGAAGACCAGGGACTAGGCGGTGAGCAGTTCTTC
CDR3 protein: CATEDQGLGGEQFF

CDR3 length: 15
V gene: TRBV6-6
clone size: many
J gene: TRBJ2-1
D gene: TRBD2
CDR3 DNA: TGTGCCAGCAGTGGTAGCGGGGGGAAATTGCATGAGCAGTTCTTC
CDR3 protein: CASSGSGGKLHEQFF

CDR3 length: 14
V gene: TRBV5-4
clone size: many
J gene: TRBJ2-7
D gene: NA
CDR3 DNA: TGTGCCAGCAGCTTGGATTTGTCCATTGGCCAGCAGTACTTC
CDR3 protein: CASSLDLSIGQQYF

CDR3 length: 18
V gene: TRBV27
clone size: many
J gene: TRBJ1-2
D gene: TRBD1
CDR3 DNA: TGTGCCAGCACAGAATCGGGGACAGGGGGTCGAGGGGACTATGGCTACACCTTC
CDR3 protein: CASTESGTGGRGDYGYTF

CDR3 length: 18
V gene: TRBV28
clone size: many
J gene: TRBJ2-3
D gene: NA
CDR3 DNA: TGTGCCAGCGGTCGTCGTTCCGCGGCTGGGGGGCCACAAGATACGCAGTATTTT
CDR3 protein: CASGRRSAAGGPQDTQYF

CDR3 length: 14
V gene: TRBV27
clone size: many
J gene: TRBJ2-7
D gene: NA
CDR3 DNA: TGTGCCAGCAGTTTAAGGGAGGGGGCCTACGAGCAGTACTTC
CDR3 protein: CASSLREGAYEQYF

CDR3 length: 13
V gene: TRBV28
clone size: many
J gene: TRBJ2-1
D gene: NA
CDR3 DNA: TGTGCCAGCAAACAGCGGGCGTACAATGAGCAGTTCTTC
CDR3 protein: CASKQRAYNEQFF

CDR3 length: 14
V gene: TRBV20-1
clone size: few
J gene: TRBJ1-1
D gene: TRBD1
CDR3 DNA: TGCAGTGCTAGACGACCGGGACAGGGAATGGAAGCTTTCTTT
CDR3 protein: CSARRPGQGMEAFF

CDR3 length: 13
V gene: TRBV19
clone size: NA
J gene: TRBJ2-1
D gene: TRBD1
CDR3 DNA: TGTGCCACCTCGGACAGGGCGGGCGATGAGCAGTTCTTC
CDR3 protein: CATSDRAGDEQFF

CDR3 length: 15
V gene: TRBV29-1
clone size: NA
J gene: TRBJ1-1
D gene: TRBD1
CDR3 DNA: TGCAGCGTTGATGAACAGGGGATACAAAACACTGAAGCTTTCTTT
CDR3 protein: CSVDEQGIQNTEAFF

CDR3 length: 11
V gene: TRBV11-2
clone size: few
J gene: TRBJ1-1
D gene: NA
CDR3 DNA: TGTGCCAGCAGCTTAAGGGGTGGGGCTTTCTTT
CDR3 protein: CASSLRGGAFF

CDR3 length: 15
V gene: TRBV19
clone size: few
J gene: TRBJ1-4
D gene: NA
CDR3 DNA: TGTGCCAGTAGTATTGTAGCGACCGGGTATGAAAAACTGTTTTTT
CDR3 protein: CASSIVATGYEKLFF

CDR3 length: 13
V gene: TRBV5-1
clone size: many
J gene: TRBJ2-3
D gene: TRBD2
CDR3 DNA: TGCGCCACCCGAGCGGGGAGCACAGATACGCAGTATTTT
CDR3 protein: CATRAGSTDTQYF

CDR3 length: 13
V gene: TRBV29-1
clone size: medium-sized
J gene: TRBJ2-1
D gene: NA
CDR3 DNA: TGCAGCGTTGAAGGGACAGCCTACAATGAGCAGTTCTTC
CDR3 protein: CSVEGTAYNEQFF

CDR3 length: 14
V gene: TRBV7-9
clone size: NA
J gene: TRBJ2-5
D gene: NA
CDR3 DNA: TGTGCCAGCAGCCTAGGACCGCTGGGGGGGACCCAGTACTTC
CDR3 protein: CASSLGPLGGTQYF